The source of this T cell receptor (beta chain) is a study of blood T cell repertoires in COVID-19. Study-wide context: Sample material is recorded as cDNA or gDNA derived from T cells, B-cell-depleted T cells, or PBMCs.

Germline V CDR1 and CDR2: MGHRA, YSYEKL. Between the trimmed V and J ends, which lost 6 bases and 6 bases, there was a span of 20 bases. The CDR3 spans 15 residues. Per the original data handling: Amplification of reference gene primers provided the estimated nucleated cell counts. The table came from immunoSEQ multiplex PCR; TCRdb's copy has only in-frame clones and leaves some out. That table gives V, J and clone size, and the DNA gave D and trimming. The sample has some 260,000 clones; roughly 90% are singletons. The chain has TRBV4-1 and TRBJ1-2; D remains ambiguous. Source material: PBMCs or T cells enriched from blood (not recorded which). The origin of this receptor is a young woman with acute COVID-19. DNA of the CDR3: TGCGCCAGCAGGGACTCCGGCTTCCCGTCCAATGGCTACACCTTC. Its protein product is CASRDSGFPSNGYTF.